The 31 T cell receptor beta chains reported below all come from one sample, sequenced in a study of vaccination and CD4 T cells after COVID-19. No antigen has been identified for these receptors. Treatment given: approximately nine-day PBMC culture with coronavirus spike peptide pools or control peptides (ViraFEST assay). The Oncomine TCR Beta short-read assay was applied to DNA of cultured CD4+ T cells. TCRdb redid the calling of the PCR reads with MiXCR, one entry per CDR3 protein. The sample contains fewer than 20,000 distinct CDR3 sequences, about 43% of which appear only once. The sample was CD4+ T cells from blood, cultured in vitro, taken after SARS-CoV-2 vaccination. The receptors were gathered from a human donor who had recovered from COVID-19.

The rearrangement joins TRBV5-1 to TRBJ1-2, with TRBD1 matching over 10 bases. This CDR3 is 15 amino acids long. Germline assignment: CDR1 SGHRS and CDR2 YFSETQ. The ends lost 0 bases at V and 5 bases at J; junction bases unmatched: 4. In DNA form, the CDR3 reads TGCGCCAGCAGCTTGGGACAGGGGGCGTTTTATGGCTACACCTTC. Translated, it gives CASSLGQGAFYGYTF.

There are a few counts of this clonotype. V gene TRBV7-2 combines with J gene TRBJ2-5; TRBD1 or TRBD2 may be the D gene (6 bases each). This CDR3 has 14 residues. Germline assignment: CDR1 SGHTA and CDR2 FQGNSA. V lost 4 bases, J lost 4 bases, and 13 bases lay in between. Written as DNA, the CDR3 is TGTGCCAGCAGCTCGACCGGAGGGGGAGAGACCCAGTACTTC. Protein product: CASSSTGGGETQYF. The whole variable domain, filled in from reference TRBV7-2 and TRBJ2-5, reads GAGVSQSPSNKVTEKGKDVELRCDPISGHTALYWYRQSLGQGLEFLIYFQGNSAPDKSGLPSDRFSAERTGGSVSTLTIQRTQQEDSAVYLCASSSTGGGETQYFGPGTRLLVL.

The rearrangement links TRBV28 to TRBJ1-4; D is uncertain. The CDR3 contains 12 residues. Germline CDR1 is MDHEN and CDR2 is SYDVKM. V was trimmed by 5 bases and J by 3 bases, leaving 4 bases between them. The CDR3 region is CASSAPNEKLFF. The CDR3 DNA follows: TGTGCCAGCAGTGCCCCTAATGAAAAACTGTTTTTT.

The rearrangement joins TRBV20-1 to TRBJ1-2; D perhaps matches TRBD1 (6 bases). The CDR3 totals 16 residues. Deletions cut 3 bases from V and 4 bases from J, with 21 bases between. CDR1 DFQATT and CDR2 SNEGSKA come from the germline V gene (reference sequence). The DNA of the CDR3 is TGCAGTGCTAGGTCCCCCTGGGGGGGCTATTCCTATGGCTACACCTTC. Translated, it gives CSARSPWGGYSYGYTF.

The gene calls are TRBV6-4 and TRBJ2-7; D is ambiguous. CDR3 length: 13 residues. Looked up from germline, CDR1 is MRHNA and CDR2 is SNTAGT. The V gene lost 2 bases and the J gene lost 2 bases, with 7 bases spanning the gap. CDR3 in DNA: TGTGCCAGCAGTGACGGTCCAACCTACGAGCAGTACTTC. Its protein product is CASSDGPTYEQYF.

In the case of this clonotype: A junction boundary mismatches the germline segment, possibly from a read error. The chain employs TRBV7-7 and TRBJ2-5; 13 bases line up with TRBD2. Germline assignment: CDR1 SSHAT and CDR2 FNYEAQ (reference sequence). The CDR3 spans 15 residues. CDR3 loop: CASSLGLAGAETQYF. Written as DNA, the CDR3 is TGTGCTAGCAGCTTAGGACTAGCGGGAGCAGAGACCCAGTACTTC.

This clonotype occurred a few times. The chain uses TRBV6-1 and TRBJ1-5; D may be TRBD1 (5 bases). Germline V CDR1 and CDR2: MNHNS, SASEGT. The CDR3 length is 17 residues. V dropped 9 bases and J dropped 0 bases, with 21 bases sitting between them. CDR3 in DNA: TGTGCCAGTACGGGGTCCGGGGGGGGATATAGCAATCAGCCCCAGCATTTT. Translated: CASTGSGGGYSNQPQHF.

This chain connects TRBV20-1 to TRBJ1-6; a weak D match, TRBD1 (5 bases). V lost 0 bases and J 7 bases, leaving 10 bases between the germline ends. The V gene's germline CDR1 is DFQATT and CDR2 SNEGSKA (reference sequence). This CDR3 is 14 amino acids long. CDR3 sequence (DNA): TGCAGTGCTAGAGATCAGGGCATCAATTCACCCCTCCACTTT. It codes for CSARDQGINSPLHF.

This sequence joins TRBV5-1 and TRBJ2-1; 8 nucleotides agree with TRBD2. Germline-derived CDR1 and CDR2 are SGHRS and YFSETQ. After removal of 2 bases from V and 0 bases from J, the junction contained 16 bases not matched to a gene. The CDR3 sequence is 20 residues long. CDR3 region: CASSLSKGTSGRASYNEQFF. In DNA form, the CDR3 reads TGCGCCAGCAGCTTATCAAAAGGGACTAGTGGGAGGGCCTCCTACAATGAGCAGTTCTTC.

This clonotype has only one observation. J is TRBJ2-3 and V is TRBV7-2; D unclear. Germline V lookup: CDR1 SGHTA, CDR2 FQGNSA. The CDR3 loop spans 13 amino acids. V lost 6 bases and J 4 bases, leaving 11 bases between the germline ends. The CDR3 sequence: CASRPRTADTQYF. Here the CDR3 DNA reads TGTGCCAGCAGACCCCGTACAGCAGATACGCAGTATTTT.

V usage is TRBV28 and J usage is TRBJ2-3, with unresolved D. The germline V gene has CDR1 MDHEN and CDR2 SYDVKM. CDR3 length: 12 amino acids. Trimming shortened V by 5 bases and J by 2 bases, and 5 bases separated the two germline ends. The CDR3 region has the DNA TGTGCCAGCAGTGTCCTCACAGATACGCAGTATTTT. It translates to CASSVLTDTQYF.

V and J are TRBV20-1 and TRBJ2-3; either TRBD1 or TRBD2 may supply D (5 bases each). Germline V CDR1 and CDR2: DFQATT, SNEGSKA (reference sequence). Trimming removed 6 bases at V and 4 bases at J, with 14 bases between. The CDR3 runs to 13 residues. The CDR3 sequence is CSAPGPRPDTQYF. For the CDR3, the DNA is TGCAGTGCACCGGGACCTCGCCCAGATACGCAGTATTTT.

The V call is TRBV11-3, the J call TRBJ2-2, with D unresolved. The CDR3 length is 15 residues. V lost 1 base to trimming and J lost 7 bases, with 13 bases between them. CDR1 is SGHNT and CDR2 is YENEEA in the germline V gene. The CDR3 DNA reads TGTGCCAGCAGCTTAGGCACGGGCGTGAGCGGGGAGCTGTTTTTT. Protein: CASSLGTGVSGELFF.

This clonotype was seen a handful of times. The chain joins TRBV18 to TRBJ2-2; the D gene is possibly TRBD1 (5 bases). V dropped 1 base and J dropped 3 bases, with 9 bases sitting between them. CDR3 length: 15 amino acids. Germline V gene lookup returns CDR1 KGHSH and CDR2 LQKENI. CDR3 in amino acids: CASSPREGDTGELFF. The CDR3 region has the DNA TGTGCCAGCTCACCACGGGAAGGGGACACCGGGGAGCTGTTTTTT.

This chain uses TRBV30 with TRBJ2-1; 10 bases map to TRBD2. The CDR3 consists of 14 residues. V was pared by 4 bases and J by 7 bases, with 7 bases of the junction left unmatched. Germline-derived CDR1 and CDR2 are GTSNPN and SVGIG (reference sequence). The CDR3 reads CAWNPSGSTNEQFF. Written as DNA, the CDR3 is TGTGCCTGGAACCCTAGCGGGAGTACGAATGAGCAGTTCTTC.

This sequence joins TRBV7-8 and TRBJ1-2; D ambiguous. Germline V gene lookup returns CDR1 SGHVS and CDR2 FQNEAQ. Deletions cut 0 bases from V and 4 bases from J, with 12 bases between. The CDR3 runs to 15 residues. CDR3 amino acids: CASSLASGGPYGYTF. The CDR3 coding sequence is TGTGCCAGCAGCTTAGCGAGCGGAGGCCCCTATGGCTACACCTTC.

This clonotype was seen a handful of times. This chain joins TRBV21-1 and TRBJ2-2; TRBD1 was called by the table and not checked on the DNA. TRBV21-1 is marked as a pseudogene. The CDR3 is 20 amino acids. The CDR3 DNA is TGTGCCAGCAGCAAATGGTTGTCTGGGACAGGGAACGCGAACACCGGGGAGCTGTTTTTT. This translates into CASSKWLSGTGNANTGELFF.

This clonotype is categorized as medium-sized. The chain combines TRBV6-2 or TRBV6-3 with TRBJ2-3; D unresolved. The germline V gene has CDR1 MNHEY and CDR2 SVGEGT. Trimming cost V 4 bases and J 0 bases, with 11 bases left between them. The CDR3 runs 15 residues. CDR3 sequence: CASSSYQASTDTQYF. DNA for the CDR3: TGTGCCAGCAGTTCATACCAGGCTAGCACAGATACGCAGTATTTT.

The J gene is TRBJ1-1, the V gene TRBV27, with D possibly TRBD1 on 6 matching bases. V was shortened by 6 bases and J by 1 base, with 15 bases between the two germline ends. Germline V CDR1 and CDR2: MNHEY, SMNVEV (reference sequence). The CDR3 is 15 amino acids. The CDR3 here is CASRKALTGNTEAFF. The CDR3 DNA sequence: TGTGCCAGCAGGAAAGCCTTGACAGGGAACACTGAAGCTTTCTTT.

This chain joins TRBV20-1 and TRBJ2-5, with a weak D call TRBD2 (6 bases). CDR3 length: 13 amino acids. Trimming stripped 5 bases from V and 6 bases from J, with 16 bases between. Germline assignment: CDR1 DFQATT and CDR2 SNEGSKA (reference sequence). The CDR3 nucleotides read TGCAGTGCTCAGATCGGAGGGAGACAGACCCAGTACTTC. Protein product: CSAQIGGRQTQYF.

This clonotype occurred a few times. The rearrangement joins TRBV2 to TRBJ1-6; TRBD1 might be the D (6 bases). The V end lost 5 bases, the J end lost 9 bases, and 14 bases lay between the germline ends. The CDR3 length is 14 residues. Germline V gene lookup returns CDR1 SNHLY and CDR2 FYNNEI. CDR3 DNA sequence: TGTGCCAGCAGTTTACAGGGTAGTAGTTCACCCCTCCACTTT. Its translation is CASSLQGSSSPLHF.

The rearrangement uses TRBV5-1 and TRBJ1-6; the D is unclear. Germline loops: CDR1 SGHRS, CDR2 YFSETQ. The length of the CDR3 is 17 residues. Between the trimmed V and J ends, which lost 4 bases and 7 bases, there was a span of 21 bases. The CDR3 is CASSREGPRRYNSPLHF. Written as DNA, the CDR3 is TGCGCCAGCAGCCGAGAGGGCCCGCGACGCTACAATTCACCCCTCCACTTT.

The CDR3 coding sequence is TGTGCCAGCAGCGCTGGGACTAGCGGAGTGAATGAGCAGTTCTTC. Translated: CASSAGTSGVNEQFF. V usage is TRBV11-2 and J usage is TRBJ2-1; 11 bases are shared with TRBD2. The V segment lost 5 bases and the J segment 7 bases; nucleotides outside the gene matches: 7. Germline V gives CDR1 SGHAT, CDR2 FQNNGV. The CDR3 covers 15 residues.

This clonotype was detected only a few times. The chain combines TRBV20-1 with TRBJ2-2; TRBD2 matches 9 bases. Germline values: CDR1 DFQATT, CDR2 SNEGSKA (reference sequence). The V gene end was trimmed by 6 bases and the J gene end by 1 base; junction bases not matched to a gene: 12. The CDR3 runs 17 residues. As DNA, the CDR3 is TGCAGTGCCAGGGGTAGCGGGAGAGATTGGAACACCGGGGAGCTGTTTTTT. Translation gives CSARGSGRDWNTGELFF.

The J gene is TRBJ2-7, the V gene TRBV20-1; perhaps D is TRBD1 or TRBD2 (5 bases each). From germline, CDR1 is DFQATT and CDR2 SNEGSKA (reference sequence). Trimming took off 5 bases at V and 7 bases at J, with 18 bases between the two ends. CDR3 size: 13 residues. CDR3 sequence: CSAGTDSPVEQYF. DNA for the CDR3: TGCAGTGCTGGGACCGATTCGCCCGTAGAGCAGTACTTC.

For this clonotype: The DNA is omitted, as the CDR3 cannot be located on it reliably, and the CDR3 follows TCRdb's listing. The chain carries TRBV28 and TRBJ2-2; the table gives TRBD2 as D, unverified against the DNA. Including both end residues, the CDR3 is 23 amino acids long. Germline values: CDR1 MDHEN, CDR2 SYDVKM. The CDR3 sequence is CASSSGESSGANVLTFGAGELFF.

The chain carries TRBV12-3 or TRBV12-4 and TRBJ1-2; 7 bases fit TRBD1. Germline trimming cut 5 bases from V and 4 bases from J; bases unmatched to any gene: 7. The CDR3 loop spans 14 amino acids. The CDR3 spells CASSQGQSFYGYTF. CDR3 in DNA: TGTGCCAGCAGTCAGGGACAGAGTTTCTATGGCTACACCTTC.

The chain employs TRBV20-1 and TRBJ2-5; D gene ambiguous. From germline, CDR1 is DFQATT and CDR2 SNEGSKA (reference sequence). This CDR3 comprises 10 residues. V lost 4 bases, J lost 5 bases, and 5 bases lay in between. CDR3 nucleotide sequence: TGCAGTGCTAATCAGGAGACCCAGTACTTC. Amino acid sequence: CSANQETQYF.

The gene calls are TRBV7-3 and TRBJ2-3; D may correspond to TRBD1 or TRBD2 (5 bases each). Trimming stripped 4 bases from V and 4 bases from J, with 18 bases between. This CDR3 region has 16 residues. In germline, CDR1 is SGHTA, CDR2 FQGTGA. The CDR3 bases are TGTGCCAGCAGCTCCCGCCGTGGGGGAGAACCAGATACGCAGTATTTT. It is translated as CASSSRRGGEPDTQYF.

As concerns this clonotype: The missing conserved phenylalanine or tryptophan at the end of this CDR3 makes a read error likely. This chain links TRBV19 with TRBJ1-2; D is undetermined. Germline assignment: CDR1 LNHDA and CDR2 SQIVND (reference sequence). V lost 3 bases and J 4 bases, leaving 12 bases between the germline ends. There are 14 residues in the CDR3. DNA of the CDR3: TGTGCCAGTAGTATCGGTCCGGGTGGCTATGGCTACACCCTC. Its translation is CASSIGPGGYGYTL.

This clonotype was observed a few times. In DNA, the CDR3 is TGTGCCAGCAGCAACAGCTATGGCTACACCTTC. This sequence encodes CASSNSYGYTF. This chain links TRBV7-6 with TRBJ1-2, with D hard to call. The V end was cut by 5 bases, the J end by 4 bases, with 5 bases between. Germline CDR1 reads SGHVS; CDR2 reads FNYEAQ. The length of the CDR3 is 11 residues.